The T cell receptor (beta chain) described here comes from a study of T cells in Graves' hyperthyroidism and ophthalmopathy. This clonotype was picked up many times. The CDR3 length is 14 residues. The V end lost 4 bases, the J end lost 0 bases, and 7 bases lay between the germline ends. Germline V gene lookup returns CDR1 MDHEN and CDR2 SYDVKM. RNA transcripts served as the template for amplifying TCR beta CDR3 regions. HTBI primers were the set used in a first-round RT-PCR of the TCR CDR3. MiXCR, run by TCRdb on the multiplex PCR reads, gives a single entry per CDR3 protein. The top ten hold approximately 20% of the sample, which has 150,000 or so distinct CDR3 sequences, just under 9.5% seen once.

This receptor was taken from a young woman with Graves' hyperthyroidism that later progressed to Graves' ophthalmopathy. The chain combines TRBV28 with TRBJ1-3; D possibly corresponds to TRBD1 (6 bases). The material sequenced was blood. The CDR3 protein is CASSYRDSGNTIYF. Written as DNA, the CDR3 is TGTGCCAGCAGTTACAGGGACTCTGGAAACACCATATATTTT.